Included here is one TCR beta chain sequence, with context. As yet, its antigen is unknown. The source of the sample is a study of vaccination effects on CD4 cells after COVID-19. Within the ViraFEST assay, antigen-specific CD4+ T cells underwent expansion with viral peptide pools prior to sequencing. Following culture for about ten days, CD4+ T cells were isolated. Nucleocapsid antibodies stayed negative before and after vaccination, showing no earlier SARS-CoV-2 infection. This CDR3 region has 13 residues. Trimming stripped 3 bases from V and 4 bases from J, with 9 bases between. In germline, CDR1 is LNHDA, CDR2 SQIVND (reference sequence). Clones were read by immunoSEQ multiplex PCR, and TCRdb kept only the in-frame ones, dropping some. Of tens of thousands of clones in the sample, around 77% were seen once.

The chain is built from TRBV19 and TRBJ1-1; D not certain. The sequence was collected from a human donor who received a COVID-19 vaccine. The sequences come from CD4+ T cells from PBMCs cultured with HCoV-NL63 spike peptides, collected before COVID-19 vaccination. CDR3: CASSISGRTEAFF. The CDR3 bases are TGTGCCAGTAGTATTAGCGGCCGCACTGAAGCTTTCTTT.